The subject of this entry is one T cell receptor beta chain. These data come from a study of response to subunit inactivated influenza vaccine. Using its own MiXCR run on the RT-PCR reads, TCRdb lists one record per CDR3 protein. The sample includes roughly 620,000 distinct CDR3 sequences, 11% of them seen just once. This sample also appeared in a second study, on T cells expressing NK-cell markers. This second report adds: Generation of TCR beta cDNA was performed by 5'RACE template switching incorporating UMIs. According to the study, TCR beta repertoires originated from sorted CD3+CD56+NKG2C+, CD3+CD56+NKG2C- and CD3+CD56-NKG2C+ T cells. About six donors carried dominant NKG2C+ clonotypes that made up roughly 1.0-8% of their CD8+ T cells.

The sequence was collected from a man aged 50-59 years who received an inactivated influenza vaccine. Sequences were derived from PBMCs from blood, sampled on the day of vaccination.

The CDR3 loop is CASSQHGARIQWTDTQYF. The CDR3 DNA is TGCGCCAGCAGCCAACACGGCGCCAGGATTCAGTGGACAGATACGCAGTATTTT. J is TRBJ2-3 and V is TRBV4-3; D is unclear. CDR1 is LGHNA and CDR2 is YSLEER in the germline V gene. The CDR3 runs to 18 residues. Trimming stripped 2 bases from V and 3 bases from J, with 21 bases between.